This T cell receptor (beta chain) originates from a study of cytomegalovirus exposure and HLA in healthy donors (dated by TCRdb to about 2017). Describing the broader study: An earlier analysis of roughly 610 of the donors reported under 300 Gb of sequence data and some 110 million unique TCR beta sequences obtained from about 200 million T cells. HLA typing covered class I and class II loci at four-digit resolution. The study aimed to test whether cataloging public T cell receptors could reveal signatures of past pathogen exposure. Approximately 300 gigabases of sequencing data and 70 million to 85 million unique TCR sequences were included in an early release covering about 600 HLA-typed donors. The number of typed donors differed by locus: about 620-630 for A, B, C, DRB1 and DQB1; 522 for DQA1; 600 to 610 for DPA1; and approximately 450 for DPB1. High-throughput TCR immunosequencing, statistical association of individual TCRs with disease status, and machine learning were combined to predict cytomegalovirus infection status. Besides the first cohort of 500 to 700 subjects, a separate validation cohort made up of about 120 different subjects was used. Because of strong linkage in the cohort, roughly five DR-DQ haplotypes were treated as single units for association and clustering. Across some 400 genotyped donors of the cohort, an average of approximately 220,000 unique TCR beta nucleotide sequences per donor were sequenced, and 15% to 20% of those sequences were non-productive. To study patterns of TCR occurrence, a later analysis re-analyzed previously published TCR beta repertoires from 700 or so donors and added high-resolution HLA genotyping. Of the 398 genotyped donors, 65% to 90% were placed in the genetic ancestry cluster associated with self-reported Caucasian donors. The later analysis used no new phenotypic data to find candidate immune exposures, relying instead on TCR beta sequences and their occurrence across donors. All discovery cohort repertoires had been generated on a single sequencing platform. Genome-wide SNP genotypes for about 60% of the 666 donors were used in a later genetic analysis, which treated that subset as a discovery cohort. An earlier analysis of several hundred of the donors applied high-throughput TCR beta sequencing to assess whether each TCR beta V gene segment acted as functional or pseudogenic. The study used immunosequencing to profile the T cell repertoires of approximately 640 subjects and linked those repertoires to cytomegalovirus serostatus. Alongside the repertoire data, information on donor age, sex, ethnicity and CMV serostatus was compiled.

The method behind the library was the immunoSEQ multiplex PCR assay. The multiplex PCR relied on a mix of 60 forward primers for TCR Vbeta segments and 13 reverse primers for TCR Jbeta segments. A multiplex PCR assay on genomic DNA amplified the CDR3 region of rearranged TCR beta genes. The Illumina HiSeq System was used to sequence the amplified TCR beta libraries as 87-base-pair reads. The source study handled its data this way. Across the 670 or so repertoires, a later analysis counted some 80 million unique TCR beta chains, around 11 million of which were shared by at least two donors. Raw reads were error-corrected and collapsed into unique sequences by a nearest-neighbor algorithm in which closely related sequences were merged to remove PCR and sequencing errors. CDR3 sequences were aligned to IMGT reference sequences to assign V, D and J gene segments. For a sequence to be retained, a match of at least six nucleotides was required to both a V gene segment and a J gene segment. Rearrangements were classified as productive when the CDR3 lacked stop codons and remained in frame with V and J, and all other rearrangements were classified as non-productive. Following IMGT convention, CDR3 was defined as the stretch from the second conserved V-encoded cysteine up to the conserved J-encoded phenylalanine. The earlier analysis of roughly 590 of the donors excluded any sequence lacking an unambiguous match to a single V gene segment. In an earlier analysis of a few hundred of the donors, V segments were called functional above 56.7% productive rearrangements and were called segregating when the between-donor standard deviation exceeded 5%. A statistical classification framework was developed to diagnose cytomegalovirus status using the catalog of TCR beta chain sequences. In a later analysis, TCR nucleotide sequences were compared against IMGT/GENE-DB human TR gene sequences so that V and J genes could be assigned. Using the TCRdist pipeline, a later analysis assigned CDR3 sequences along with most-parsimonious VDJ recombination scenarios. In a later analysis, every TCR beta chain was defined by the combination of its CDR3 amino acid sequence and its V-gene family, and reads without a unique V-gene family were dropped. To address suspected cross-contamination and a sequencing artifact, a later analysis removed approximately 590 highly shared, low-generation-probability nucleotide sequences. For each public chain, a later analysis derived a clonal expansion index from normalized ranks of inferred template counts within each repertoire. Generation probabilities in a later analysis came from a VDJ recombination model fitted to out-of-frame rearrangements, and those results were checked against IGoR. In a later analysis, hypergeometric tests were used to score TCR-TCR, TCR-HLA and TCR-CMV co-occurrence, with a repertoire-size bias correction applied to TCR pairs. A later analysis estimated false discovery rates by permuting HLA or CMV assignments 20 times. In a later analysis, co-occurring TCRs were grouped using DBSCAN, and TCRdist sequence similarity was added for clustering within HLA-allele-positive subsets. For co-occurrence clustering, repertoires with fewer than 30,000 or more than 120,000 public chains were excluded, along with four to six repertoires with anomalous nucleotide sharing. The immuneACCESS repertoire file appears here via TCRdb, limited to in-frame rearrangements. These files lack a portion of the clones; in checked studies, under half of the deficit traces to unresolved V genes, and the cause of the others is not known. The V and J calls and the clone size are those of that table, but D and trimming were determined from the DNA. The table held for this sample gives 200,000 to 250,000 clones. 0.9% to 1.4% of the sample is taken by the ten largest.

On this clone itself: It lacks a known antigen.

From the cysteine through the phenylalanine, the CDR3 covers 15 amino acids. Only the CDR3 DNA is retained, 45 bases long and in frame from the first base. The germline V gene sets CDR1 to SGHNT and CDR2 to YENEEA. V is clipped by 5 bases and J by 3 bases, and the sequence between their germline boundaries is 15 bases long. The cohort comprised more than 550 healthy bone marrow donors. At the time of sampling, all cohort members were nominally healthy, though unrecorded immune exposures were likely present. The donor was CMV seropositive and belonged to the group of 250 to 350 seropositive cohort members. A peripheral blood sample was provided by each donor, and peripheral blood mononuclear cells were used for TCR beta sequencing. Genomic DNA was extracted from the blood cell samples with the Qiagen DNeasy Blood Extraction Kit. General findings and caveats noted by the study authors: At a false discovery rate of 0.05, a later analysis linked 15,000 to 20,000 TCR beta sequences to specific HLA alleles. Three of the identified cytomegalovirus-associated TCR beta chains were confirmed in vitro to be specific for cytomegalovirus antigens. The classifier was reported to diagnose cytomegalovirus status with high specificity and sensitivity in both the original and validation cohorts. In the study, around 150 TCR beta chains were listed as associated with cytomegalovirus. The presence/absence analyses assumed that sequencing depth was roughly uniform across donors, and that assumption may not be true. According to the authors, the approach could potentially be generalized to other disease states and immunological phenotypes. Because counts were too low, some 17 rarely observed V segments, including chromosome 9 orphons, were left out of the earlier analysis of 500 to 650 of the donors. A group of highly shared sequence variants was considered likely to be a technical artifact of the sequencing pipeline. The only immune exposure information available for the cohort was CMV serostatus. Because the 87-base-pair reads could not distinguish some IMGT-functional V segments, including TRBV6-2 and TRBV6-3, those segments were excluded. Correlated functional status among segregating V segments might be attributable to linkage disequilibrium, but an unknown experimental factor could not be ruled out. A further reported finding was that TCR beta sequences accurately predicted the HLA-A and HLA-B alleles for most subjects in the first cohort. A later analysis found that most CMV-associated TCR beta chains appeared HLA-restricted, with HLA associations seemingly driven largely by CMV exposure. An earlier analysis of approximately 500 of the donors showed that most TCR beta V segments appeared in productive rearrangements either about 90% or about 30% of the time, which broadly matched IMGT annotations. An association between a missense DCLRE1C variant and V-gene and J-gene trimming of TCR beta chains was found in a later genetic analysis and replicated in an independent cohort. Compared with the roughly 710-donor mean, donors in an Asian-associated ancestry cluster had fewer N-insertions in productive TCRs, according to a later genetic analysis. HLA typing was unavailable for some donors at each locus, so association tests used only the typed subset. According to a later analysis, TCR association rates differed among HLA loci, with DRB1 alleles showing the most associated TCRs and HLA-C alleles showing the fewest. According to a later analysis, parvovirus B19, influenza, CMV and Epstein-Barr virus appeared linked to several top co-occurrence clusters. This cohort had only TCR beta chains sequenced, and the lack of alpha or paired-chain data limited which features could be detected. In a later analysis, HLA-associated TCR beta chains showed more clonal expansion and lower generation probabilities than non-associated chains that were equally common. Most TCR sequences were observed very rarely across donors, whereas some public TCRs were present in many individuals. When HLA alleles, especially DR and DQ, strongly co-occurred, TCR associations were difficult to assign to individual alleles.

Sequenced sample: PBMCs. In this chain, TRBV11-3 is recombined with TRBJ2-3; TRBD2 is a possible D gene, resting on 6 matching bases. The sequence derives from a girl aged 2 to 9 in good health and CMV-seropositive. The nucleotide sequence is given as TGTGCCAGCAGCAGGGCGGGACCCCCAACAGATACGCAGTATTTT. This gives the protein CASSRAGPPTDTQYF.